This T cell receptor (beta chain) was captured by sequencing in a study of blood T cells in healthy people across ages. Study outcomes and limitations: Because donor CMV status was unknown, expanded clonotype changes were possibly confounded.

At least ten counts were recorded for this clonotype. Its cognate antigen is unknown. Sample-barcoded 5' priming and a J-beta primer mix drove a second PCR of about 6 to 12 cycles. Each CDR3 protein is one row after TCRdb ran MiXCR on the 5' RACE reads. The sample shows 250,000 to 300,000 distinct CDR3 sequences, roughly a quarter of them seen only once. The length of the CDR3 is 13 residues. V lost 1 base to trimming and J lost 3 bases, with 7 bases between them. CDR1 is SEHNR and CDR2 is FQNEAQ in the germline V gene (reference sequence). Material for sequencing was blood. The chain recombines TRBV7-9 with TRBJ2-7; unclear D gene. This clonotype was obtained from a woman in her seventies in good health. In DNA form, the CDR3 reads TGTGCCAGCAGCTTAGACAGAAACTACGAGCAGTACTTC. This gives the protein CASSLDRNYEQYF. Full variable domain (remainder filled in from reference TRBV7-9 and TRBJ2-7): DTGVSQNPRHKITKRGQNVTFRCDPISEHNRLYWYRQTLGQGPEFLTYFQNEAQLEKSRLLSDRFSAERPKGSFSTLEIQRTEQGDSAMYLCASSLDRNYEQYFGPGTRLTVT.